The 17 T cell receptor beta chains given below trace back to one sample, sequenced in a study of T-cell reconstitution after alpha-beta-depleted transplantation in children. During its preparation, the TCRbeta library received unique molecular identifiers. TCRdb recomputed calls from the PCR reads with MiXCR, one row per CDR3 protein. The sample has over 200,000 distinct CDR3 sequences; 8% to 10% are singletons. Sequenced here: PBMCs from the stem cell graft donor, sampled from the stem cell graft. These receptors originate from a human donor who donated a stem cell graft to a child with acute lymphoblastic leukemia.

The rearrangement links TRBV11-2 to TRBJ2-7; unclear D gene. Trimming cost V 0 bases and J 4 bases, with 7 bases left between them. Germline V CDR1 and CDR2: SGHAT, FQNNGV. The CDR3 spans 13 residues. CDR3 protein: CASSLEVEYEQYF. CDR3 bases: TGTGCCAGCAGCTTAGAGGTCGAGTACGAGCAGTACTTC. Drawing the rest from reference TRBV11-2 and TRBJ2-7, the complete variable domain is EAGVAQSPRYKIIEKRQSVAFWCNPISGHATLYWYQQILGQGPKLLIQFQNNGVVDDSQLPKDRFSAERLKGVDSTLKIQPAKLEDSAVYLCASSLEVEYEQYFGPGTRLTVT.

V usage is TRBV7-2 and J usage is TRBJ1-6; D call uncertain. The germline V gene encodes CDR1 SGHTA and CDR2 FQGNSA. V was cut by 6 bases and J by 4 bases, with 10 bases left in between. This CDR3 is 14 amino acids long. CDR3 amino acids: CASSPTIYNSPLHF. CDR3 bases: TGTGCCAGCAGTCCGACGATTTATAATTCACCCCTCCACTTT.

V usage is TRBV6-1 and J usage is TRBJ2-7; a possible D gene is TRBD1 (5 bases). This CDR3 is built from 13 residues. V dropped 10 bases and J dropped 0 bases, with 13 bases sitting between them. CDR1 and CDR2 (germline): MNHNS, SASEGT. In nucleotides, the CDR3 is TGTGCCACCCTCGTCCAGGGCTCCTACGAGCAGTACTTC. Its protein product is CATLVQGSYEQYF.

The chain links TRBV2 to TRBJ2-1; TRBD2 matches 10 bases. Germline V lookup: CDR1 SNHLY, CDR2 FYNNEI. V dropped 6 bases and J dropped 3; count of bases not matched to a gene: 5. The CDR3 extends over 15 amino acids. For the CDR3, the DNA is TGTGCCAGCAGGACCGGGACTAGCGTCTACAATGAGCAGTTCTTC. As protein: CASRTGTSVYNEQFF. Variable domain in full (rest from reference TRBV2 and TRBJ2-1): EPEVTQTPSHQVTQMGQEVILRCVPISNHLYFYWYRQILGQKVEFLVSFYNNEISEKSEIFDDQFSVERPDGSNFTLKIRSTKLEDSAMYFCASRTGTSVYNEQFFGPGTRLTVL.

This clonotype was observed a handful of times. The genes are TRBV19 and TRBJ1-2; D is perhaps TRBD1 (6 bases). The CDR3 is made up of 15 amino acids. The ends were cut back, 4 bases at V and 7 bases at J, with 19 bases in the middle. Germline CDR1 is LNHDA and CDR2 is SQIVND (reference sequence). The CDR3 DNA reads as TGTGCCAGTAGTACAACAGGGACGTTGGGGAGTGGCTACACCTTC. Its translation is CASSTTGTLGSGYTF. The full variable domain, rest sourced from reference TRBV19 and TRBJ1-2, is DGGITQSPKYLFRKEGQNVTLSCEQNLNHDAMYWYRQDPGQGLRLIYYSQIVNDFQKGDIAEGYSVSREKKESFPLTVTSAQKNPTAFYLCASSTTGTLGSGYTFGSGTRLTVV.

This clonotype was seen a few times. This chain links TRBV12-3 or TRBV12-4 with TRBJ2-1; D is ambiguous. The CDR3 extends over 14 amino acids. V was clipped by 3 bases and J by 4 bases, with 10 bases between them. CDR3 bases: TGTGCCAGCAGTTTTTCCCAGATTTACAATGAGCAGTTCTTC. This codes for CASSFSQIYNEQFF.

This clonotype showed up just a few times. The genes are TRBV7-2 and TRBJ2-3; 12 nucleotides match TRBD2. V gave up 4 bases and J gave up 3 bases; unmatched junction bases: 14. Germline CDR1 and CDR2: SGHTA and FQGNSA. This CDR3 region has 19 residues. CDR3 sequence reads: CASSSKLAGGPSTTDTQYF. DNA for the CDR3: TGTGCCAGCAGCTCCAAGCTAGCGGGGGGGCCTTCTACAACAGATACGCAGTATTTT.

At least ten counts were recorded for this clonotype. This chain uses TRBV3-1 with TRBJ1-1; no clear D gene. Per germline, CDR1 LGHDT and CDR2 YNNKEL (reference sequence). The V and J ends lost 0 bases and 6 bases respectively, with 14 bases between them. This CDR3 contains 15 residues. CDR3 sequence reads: CASSQDSGRPSEAFF. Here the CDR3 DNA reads TGTGCCAGCAGCCAAGATAGCGGCAGGCCCTCTGAAGCTTTCTTT. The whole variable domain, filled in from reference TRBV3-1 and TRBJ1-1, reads DTAVSQTPKYLVTQMGNDKSIKCEQNLGHDTMYWYKQDSKKFLKIMFSYNNKELIINETVPNRFSPKSPDKAHLNLHINSLELGDSAVYFCASSQDSGRPSEAFFGQGTRLTVV.

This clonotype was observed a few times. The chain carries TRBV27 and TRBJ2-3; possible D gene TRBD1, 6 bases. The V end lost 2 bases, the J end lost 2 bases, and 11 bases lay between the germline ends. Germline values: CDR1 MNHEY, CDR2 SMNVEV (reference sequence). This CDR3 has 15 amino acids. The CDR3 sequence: CASSLGAGDTDTQYF. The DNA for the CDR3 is TGTGCCAGCAGTTTAGGGGCAGGGGACACAGATACGCAGTATTTT.

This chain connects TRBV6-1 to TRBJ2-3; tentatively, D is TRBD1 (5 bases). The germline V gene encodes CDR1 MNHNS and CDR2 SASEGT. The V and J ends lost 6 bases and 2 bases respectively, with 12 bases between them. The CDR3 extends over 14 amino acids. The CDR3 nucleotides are TGTGCCAGCAGCCCGACAGAATTCACAGATACGCAGTATTTT. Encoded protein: CASSPTEFTDTQYF.

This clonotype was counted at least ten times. This CDR3 is CSAHVATGSNQPQHF. The CDR3 region has the DNA TGCAGTGCGCACGTCGCTACAGGGAGCAATCAGCCCCAGCATTTT. This chain links TRBV20-1 with TRBJ1-5, with D possibly being TRBD1 (6 bases). From germline, CDR1 is DFQATT and CDR2 SNEGSKA (reference sequence). Trimming took off 6 bases at V and 1 base at J, with 16 bases between the two ends. The CDR3 is made up of 15 amino acids.

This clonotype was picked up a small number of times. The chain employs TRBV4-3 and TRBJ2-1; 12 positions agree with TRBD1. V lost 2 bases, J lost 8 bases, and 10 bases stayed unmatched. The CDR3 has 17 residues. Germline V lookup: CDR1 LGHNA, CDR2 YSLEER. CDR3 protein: CASSQPTGTGGGDEQFF. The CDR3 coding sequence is TGCGCCAGCAGCCAACCGACCGGGACAGGGGGCGGTGATGAGCAGTTCTTC.

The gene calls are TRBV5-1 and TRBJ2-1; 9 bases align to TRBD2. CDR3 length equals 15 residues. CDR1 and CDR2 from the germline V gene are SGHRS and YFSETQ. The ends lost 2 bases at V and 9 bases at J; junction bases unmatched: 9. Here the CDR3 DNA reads TGCGCCAGCAGCTTAGGCGCGGGGGGGCTCGGTGAGCAGTTCTTC. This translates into CASSLGAGGLGEQFF.

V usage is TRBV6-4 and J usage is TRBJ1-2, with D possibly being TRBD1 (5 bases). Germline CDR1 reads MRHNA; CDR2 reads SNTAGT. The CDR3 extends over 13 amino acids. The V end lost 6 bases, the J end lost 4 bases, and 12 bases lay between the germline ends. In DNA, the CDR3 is TGTGCCAGCAGAGGGGACTGGAGCTATGGCTACACCTTC. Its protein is CASRGDWSYGYTF.

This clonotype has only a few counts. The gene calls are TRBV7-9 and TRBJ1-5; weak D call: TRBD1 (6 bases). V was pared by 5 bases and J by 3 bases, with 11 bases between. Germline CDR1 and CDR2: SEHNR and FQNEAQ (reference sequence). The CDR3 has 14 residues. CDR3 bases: TGTGCCAGCAGCCGAGGACAGACCAATCAGCCCCAGCATTTT. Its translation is CASSRGQTNQPQHF.

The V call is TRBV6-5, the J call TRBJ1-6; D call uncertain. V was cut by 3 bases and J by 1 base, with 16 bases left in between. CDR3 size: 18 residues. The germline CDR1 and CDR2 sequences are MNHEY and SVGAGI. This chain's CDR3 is CASSYLRTSGSYNSPLHF. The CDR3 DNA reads TGTGCCAGCAGTTATTTACGGACCTCTGGATCCTATAATTCACCCCTCCACTTT.

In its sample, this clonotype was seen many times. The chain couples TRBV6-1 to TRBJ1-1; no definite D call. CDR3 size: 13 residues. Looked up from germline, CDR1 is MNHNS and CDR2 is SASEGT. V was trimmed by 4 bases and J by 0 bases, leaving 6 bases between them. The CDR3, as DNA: TGTGCCAGCAGTGTTCAAATGAACACTGAAGCTTTCTTT. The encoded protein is CASSVQMNTEAFF.